The 17 T cell receptor beta chains reported below all come from one sample, sequenced in a study of beta chain features in type 1 diabetes. These receptors have no identified antigens. Reverse transcribing all isolated RNA meant expressed TCRB transcripts were sequenced. The protocol was immunoSEQ multiplex PCR, while the TCRdb copy is restricted to in-frame clones and leaves out a portion. The sample yields about 640,000 clones, around 11% seen once. General study points: Patients with Type 1 diabetes showed moderately but significantly shorter TCRB CDR3s in all four CD4+ subsets.

Sequencing input: naive CD4+ T cells from blood. These receptors all come from a man in his thirties or forties with type 1 diabetes.

The rearrangement joins TRBV4-2 to TRBJ1-2; D is unclear. Germline V gene lookup returns CDR1 LGHNA and CDR2 YNFKEQ. V gave up 0 bases and J gave up 8 bases, with 13 bases separating them. The CDR3 is 14 amino acids. The CDR3 DNA sequence: TGTGCCAGCAGCCAAGATGGGCAGGCGAGCGGCTACACCTTC. Protein sequence: CASSQDGQASGYTF.

This clone was counted between two and nine times. The CDR3 region is CASSRIAGNTEAFF. The CDR3, as DNA: TGTGCCAGCAGTCGGATAGCGGGGAACACTGAAGCTTTCTTT. This chain links TRBV7-2 with TRBJ1-1; D gene ambiguous. The CDR3 consists of 14 residues. With 6 bases removed from V and 1 base from J, the gap between germline ends came to 12 bases. Germline assignment: CDR1 SGHTA and CDR2 FQGNSA. Complete variable domain (other parts from reference TRBV7-2 and TRBJ1-1): GAGVSQSPSNKVTEKGKDVELRCDPISGHTALYWYRQSLGQGLEFLIYFQGNSAPDKSGLPSDRFSAERTGGSVSTLTIQRTQQEDSAVYLCASSRIAGNTEAFFGQGTRLTVV.

This clone turned up a few times. The chain recombines TRBV7-9 with TRBJ1-2; D gene ambiguous. CDR3 length equals 16 residues. Germline V CDR1 and CDR2: SEHNR, FQNEAQ (reference sequence). The V and J ends lost 0 bases and 6 bases respectively, with 17 bases between them. DNA for the CDR3: TGTGCCAGCAGCTTAGCGCAAGGACGCAGGACCCATGGCTACACCTTC. It yields the protein CASSLAQGRRTHGYTF.

There are a few counts of this clone. V usage is TRBV18 and J usage is TRBJ2-3; D possibly corresponds to TRBD2 (6 bases). The germline V gene has CDR1 KGHSH and CDR2 LQKENI. The CDR3 runs 13 residues. The ends were cut back, 3 bases at V and 11 bases at J, with 15 bases in the middle. The CDR3 bases are TGTGCCAGCTCACCTGGTGCTAGCGATGTGCAGTATTTT. Encoded protein: CASSPGASDVQYF.

The J gene is TRBJ1-2, the V gene TRBV29-1, with D uncertain. The CDR3 length is 10 residues. CDR1 and CDR2 from the germline V gene are SQVTM and ANQGSEA. V lost 4 bases to trimming and J lost 8 bases, with 8 bases between them. This CDR3 is CSVGVGGYTF. The CDR3 DNA sequence: TGCAGCGTTGGAGTTGGCGGCTACACCTTC.

This clone has only one observation. The rearrangement links TRBV6-6 to TRBJ2-7; 10 bases are a match to TRBD1. The germline CDR1 and CDR2 sequences are MNHNY and SVGAGI (reference sequence). This CDR3 spans 16 amino acids. V lost 0 bases, J lost 6 bases, and 8 bases stayed unmatched. The CDR3 DNA sequence: TGTGCCAGCAGTTACTCCAATGGGGACAGGGGTGGCGAGCAGTACTTC. It codes for CASSYSNGDRGGEQYF.

The chain recombines TRBV7-2 with TRBJ1-6, with D unresolved. Germline-derived CDR1 and CDR2 are SGHTA and FQGNSA. The V end was cut by 0 bases, the J end by 6 bases, with 12 bases between. CDR3 length equals 16 residues. The CDR3 bases are TGTGCCAGCAGCTTAGCTGGGTCTCCCTTTAATTCACCCCTCCACTTT. It is translated as CASSLAGSPFNSPLHF. The full variable domain, in which reference TRBV7-2 and TRBJ1-6 provide the parts outside the CDR3, is GAGVSQSPSNKVTEKGKDVELRCDPISGHTALYWYRQSLGQGLEFLIYFQGNSAPDKSGLPSDRFSAERTGGSVSTLTIQRTQQEDSAVYLCASSLAGSPFNSPLHFGNGTRLTVT.

This rearrangement joins TRBV10-2 to TRBJ2-5; D is uncertain. The CDR3 runs 14 residues. Germline lookup yields CDR1 WSHSY and CDR2 SAAADI. V shed 0 bases and J shed 2 bases, with 7 bases lying between them. The CDR3 spells CASSESGEQETQYF. For the CDR3, the DNA is TGCGCCAGCAGTGAGTCTGGCGAGCAAGAGACCCAGTACTTC.

The gene calls are TRBV30 and TRBJ2-7, with 8 bases identical to TRBD1. The trim removed 0 bases at V and 5 bases at J, leaving 6 bases unmatched. CDR1 is GTSNPN, CDR2 SVGIG, per germline (reference sequence). This CDR3 is 14 amino acids long. CDR3 amino acids: CAWSVGQGADEQYF. The CDR3 nucleotides read TGTGCCTGGAGTGTAGGGCAGGGGGCGGACGAGCAGTACTTC.

This chain joins TRBV6-1 and TRBJ1-2; D is unresolved. V lost 4 bases and J 2 bases, leaving 5 bases between the germline ends. Germline CDR1 reads MNHNS; CDR2 reads SASEGT. This CDR3 comprises 12 residues. For the CDR3, the DNA is TGTGCCAGCAGTGTAGAGAACTATGGCTACACCTTC. This encodes CASSVENYGYTF.

The V gene is TRBV18, the J gene TRBJ2-5; weak D call: TRBD2 (5 bases). This CDR3 spans 18 amino acids. The V end was cut by 0 bases, the J end by 1 base, with 18 bases between. Germline values: CDR1 KGHSH, CDR2 LQKENI. The CDR3: CASSPPREQTTIQETQYF. The CDR3 DNA reads as TGTGCCAGCTCACCACCGAGGGAACAGACGACAATCCAAGAGACCCAGTACTTC.

This rearrangement joins TRBV7-9 to TRBJ2-3; no definite D call. V was pared by 4 bases and J by 8 bases, with 13 bases between. Germline loops: CDR1 SEHNR, CDR2 FQNEAQ (reference sequence). The CDR3 is 13 amino acids. CDR3 protein: CASSSLYGVTQYF. CDR3 DNA: TGTGCCAGCAGCTCTCTCTACGGAGTTACGCAGTATTTT.

A few counts support this clone. The chain employs TRBV7-2 and TRBJ2-2; no firm D call. CDR3 size: 14 residues. Per the germline V gene, CDR1 is SGHTA and CDR2 is FQGNSA. The V end lost 2 bases, the J end lost 2 bases, and 6 bases lay between the germline ends. CDR3 bases: TGTGCCAGCAGCTTAACTATAAACACCGGGGAGCTGTTTTTT. Protein sequence: CASSLTINTGELFF.

DNA of the CDR3: TGTGCCAGCAGTTTAGGGGAGGGCAGGGCTACCTACGAGCAGTACTTC. Translation: CASSLGEGRATYEQYF. This rearrangement joins TRBV28 to TRBJ2-7; 7 nucleotides line up with TRBD2. V gave up 2 bases and J gave up 2 bases; unmatched junction bases: 9. The CDR3 runs to 16 residues. The germline CDR1 and CDR2 sequences are MDHEN and SYDVKM.

The chain employs TRBV29-1 and TRBJ2-2; maybe TRBD1 (5 bases). The CDR3 runs 14 residues. The V gene's germline CDR1 is SQVTM and CDR2 ANQGSEA. V was cut by 2 bases and J by 2 bases, with 9 bases left in between. This CDR3 is CSVERGTNTGELFF. DNA of the CDR3: TGCAGCGTTGAAAGGGGAACTAACACCGGGGAGCTGTTTTTT.

V gene TRBV29-1 combines with J gene TRBJ2-1; tentative D call: TRBD2 (6 bases). Germline V gene data show CDR1 as SQVTM and CDR2 as ANQGSEA. The CDR3 runs to 13 residues. Trimming took off 7 bases at V and 3 bases at J, with 13 bases between the two ends. The CDR3: CSGDGGVYNEQFF. The CDR3 DNA is TGCAGCGGTGATGGCGGGGTCTACAATGAGCAGTTCTTC.

The chain has TRBV10-3 and TRBJ2-1, with TRBD2 identical over 8 bases. V lost 5 bases, J lost 7 bases, and 7 bases stayed unmatched. The germline CDR1 and CDR2 sequences are ENHRY and SYGVKD. The CDR3 totals 14 residues. The CDR3 DNA follows: TGTGCCATCAGTCCGGGACTAGTTGAGAATGAGCAGTTCTTC. Protein: CAISPGLVENEQFF.